The entry below describes one T cell receptor (beta chain). These data originate in a study of blood T cell repertoires in COVID-19. Assay: immunoSEQ multiplex PCR; the TCRdb copy retains only in-frame clones and omits some. The sample yields fewer than 300,000 clones, around 81% seen once. Trimming left V 4 bases short and J 6 bases short, with 12 bases between. The CDR3 contains 13 residues. CDR1 is SQVTM and CDR2 is ANQGSEA in the germline V gene. The chain has TRBV29-1 and TRBJ2-2; D unclear. The TCR sequence derives from a person between 65 and 79 years old with COVID-19, enrolled during active disease. What was sequenced was peripheral blood. Here the CDR3 reads CSVGALTSGELFF. Here the CDR3 DNA reads TGCAGCGTTGGGGCCTTGACCTCCGGGGAGCTGTTTTTT.